The 7 T cell receptor beta chains below were found in one sample sequenced in a study of response to subunit inactivated influenza vaccine. TCRdb independently ran MiXCR on the RT-PCR reads; one entry per CDR3 protein. This table has roughly 500,000 distinct CDR3 sequences, roughly 25% appearing once. The sample was also reused in another study, on T cells expressing NK-cell markers. That study adds: A 5'RACE template switching approach incorporating UMIs was used to make TCR beta cDNA.

The source was CD4+ T cells sorted from PBMCs, collected 11 to 12 days after vaccination. All receptors derive from a man aged 45-60 years who received an inactivated influenza vaccine.

V is TRBV5-6 and J is TRBJ2-5; 14 positions agree with TRBD2. Germline lookup yields CDR1 SGHDT and CDR2 YYEEEE. Trimming cost V 6 bases and J 5 bases; bases outside gene matches: 3. There are 14 residues in the CDR3. The CDR3: CASKTSGGGETQYF. The CDR3 region has the DNA TGTGCCAGCAAGACTAGCGGGGGGGGTGAGACCCAGTACTTC.

This clonotype was found a few times. This chain connects TRBV4-3 to TRBJ1-6, with a weak D call TRBD1 (5 bases). CDR1 and CDR2 from the germline V gene are LGHNA and YSLEER. Deletions cut 0 bases from V and 7 bases from J, with 10 bases between. The CDR3 length is 15 residues. Here the CDR3 reads CASSQEQGGNSPLHF. The CDR3 region has the DNA TGCGCCAGCAGCCAAGAGCAGGGAGGAAATTCACCCCTCCACTTT.

This rearrangement joins TRBV5-1 to TRBJ1-4; D is unclear. Germline loops: CDR1 SGHRS, CDR2 YFSETQ. The CDR3 has 13 residues. V lost 1 base to trimming and J lost 5 bases, with 6 bases between them. Here the CDR3 DNA reads TGCGCCAGCAGCTTGACAGTGAATGAAAAACTGTTTTTT. It translates to CASSLTVNEKLFF.

This clonotype was seen more than once but under ten times. The chain has TRBV5-1 and TRBJ2-1; unclear D gene. The CDR3 is made up of 16 amino acids. V lost 0 bases and J lost 1, with 11 bases in between. Germline assignment: CDR1 SGHRS and CDR2 YFSETQ. Here the CDR3 reads CASSLGQTLSYNEQFF. In DNA, the CDR3 is TGCGCCAGCAGCTTGGGGCAGACCCTATCCTACAATGAGCAGTTCTTC.

This clonotype was found a few times. This sequence joins TRBV5-1 and TRBJ2-5, with 9 nucleotides matching TRBD1. The germline CDR1 and CDR2 sequences are SGHRS and YFSETQ. V was clipped by 4 bases and J by 5 bases; unmatched bases: 9. The CDR3 loop spans 15 amino acids. The CDR3 loop is CASSAGTGLRETQYF. The CDR3 coding sequence is TGCGCCAGCAGCGCAGGGACAGGGCTGCGGGAGACCCAGTACTTC.

The chain links TRBV29-1 to TRBJ1-2, with D maybe TRBD1 (6 bases). The CDR3 contains 13 residues. V dropped 2 bases and J dropped 4 bases, with 11 bases sitting between them. CDR1 SQVTM and CDR2 ANQGSEA come from the germline V gene. The CDR3 nucleotides are TGCAGCGTTGAAAACAGGGTGGGCTATGGCTACACCTTC. Protein product: CSVENRVGYGYTF.

This chain uses TRBV7-6 with TRBJ2-1, with D tentatively TRBD1 or TRBD2 (5 bases each). Trimming pared 0 bases from V and 3 bases from J, leaving 12 bases between. CDR1 is SGHVS, CDR2 FNYEAQ, per germline. The CDR3 extends over 16 amino acids. This CDR3 reads CASSLAGRGVYNEQFF. As DNA, the CDR3 is TGTGCCAGCAGCTTAGCAGGGAGAGGGGTCTACAATGAGCAGTTCTTC. Complete variable domain (other parts from reference TRBV7-6 and TRBJ2-1): GAGVSQSPRYKVTKRGQDVALRCDPISGHVSLYWYRQALGQGPEFLTYFNYEAQQDKSGLPNDRFSAERPEGSISTLTIQRTEQRDSAMYRCASSLAGRGVYNEQFFGPGTRLTVL.